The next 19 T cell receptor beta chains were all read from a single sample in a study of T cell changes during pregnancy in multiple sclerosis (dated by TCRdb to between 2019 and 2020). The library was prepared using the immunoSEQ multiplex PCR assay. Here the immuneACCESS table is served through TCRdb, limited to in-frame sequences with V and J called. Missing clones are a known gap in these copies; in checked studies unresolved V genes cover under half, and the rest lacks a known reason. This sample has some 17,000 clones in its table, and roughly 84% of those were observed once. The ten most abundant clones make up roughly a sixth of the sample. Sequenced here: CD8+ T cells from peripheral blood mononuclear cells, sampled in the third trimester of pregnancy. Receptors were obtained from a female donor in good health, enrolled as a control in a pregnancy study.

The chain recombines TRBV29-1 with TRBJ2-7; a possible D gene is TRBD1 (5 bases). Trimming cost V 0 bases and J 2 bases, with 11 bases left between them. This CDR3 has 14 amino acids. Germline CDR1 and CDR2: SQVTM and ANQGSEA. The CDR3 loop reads CSVEEPTDTYEQYF. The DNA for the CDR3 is TGCAGCGTTGAAGAACCGACAGATACCTACGAGCAGTACTTC.

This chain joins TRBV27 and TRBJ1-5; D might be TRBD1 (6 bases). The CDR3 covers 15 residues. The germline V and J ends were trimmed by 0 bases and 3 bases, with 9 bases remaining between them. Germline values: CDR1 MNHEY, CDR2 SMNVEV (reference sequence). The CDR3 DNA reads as TGTGCCAGCAGTTTATCGCGGGGGCCCAATCAGCCCCAGCATTTT. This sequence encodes CASSLSRGPNQPQHF.

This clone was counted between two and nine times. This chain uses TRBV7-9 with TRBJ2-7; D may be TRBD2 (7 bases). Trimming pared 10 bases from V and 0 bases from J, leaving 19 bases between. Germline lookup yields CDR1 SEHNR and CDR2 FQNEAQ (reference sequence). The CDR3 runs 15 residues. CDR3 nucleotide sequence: TGTGCCACTAAGGGGGAGGGACCTAGCTCCTACGAGCAGTACTTC. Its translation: CATKGEGPSSYEQYF.

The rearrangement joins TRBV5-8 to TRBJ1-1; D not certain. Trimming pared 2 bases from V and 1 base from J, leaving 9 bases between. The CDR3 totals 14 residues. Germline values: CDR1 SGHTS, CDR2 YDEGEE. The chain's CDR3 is CASSFDGGNTEAFF. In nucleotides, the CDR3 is TGTGCCAGCAGCTTCGACGGAGGGAACACTGAAGCTTTCTTT.

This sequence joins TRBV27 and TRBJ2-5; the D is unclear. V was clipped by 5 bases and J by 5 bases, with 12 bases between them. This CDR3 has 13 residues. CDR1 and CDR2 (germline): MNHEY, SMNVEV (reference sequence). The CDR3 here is CASSPGRGETQYF. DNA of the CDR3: TGTGCCAGCAGTCCAGGTCGTGGTGAGACCCAGTACTTC.

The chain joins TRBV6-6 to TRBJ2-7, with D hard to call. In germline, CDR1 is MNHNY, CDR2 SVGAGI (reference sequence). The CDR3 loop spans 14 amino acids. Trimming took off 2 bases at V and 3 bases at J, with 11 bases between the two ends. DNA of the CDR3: TGTGCCAGCAGTTACCGTGGCGGAAGCTACGAGCAGTACTTC. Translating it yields CASSYRGGSYEQYF.

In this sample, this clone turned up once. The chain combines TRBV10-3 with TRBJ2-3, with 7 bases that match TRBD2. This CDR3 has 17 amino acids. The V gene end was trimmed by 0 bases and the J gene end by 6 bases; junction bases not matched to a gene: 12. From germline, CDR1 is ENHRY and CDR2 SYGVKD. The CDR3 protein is CAISESMAAGLHDTQYF. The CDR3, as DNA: TGTGCCATCAGTGAGTCGATGGCAGCGGGGCTACACGATACGCAGTATTTT.

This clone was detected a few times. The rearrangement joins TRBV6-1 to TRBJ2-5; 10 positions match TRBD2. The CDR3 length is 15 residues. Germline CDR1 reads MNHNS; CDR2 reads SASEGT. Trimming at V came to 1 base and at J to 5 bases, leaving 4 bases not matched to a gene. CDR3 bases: TGTGCCAGCAGTGAAGTCGAGACTAGCGGGGAGACCCAGTACTTC. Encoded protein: CASSEVETSGETQYF.

CDR3 sequence: CASSELAGNTGELFF. The DNA of the CDR3 is TGTGCCAGCAGTGAACTAGCGGGCAACACCGGGGAGCTGTTTTTT. V is TRBV6-4 and J is TRBJ2-2, with 9 bases matching TRBD2. Germline-derived CDR1 and CDR2 are MRHNA and SNTAGT. The CDR3 totals 15 residues. The junction had 1 base not matched to a gene; V was cut back by 3 bases and J by 2 bases.

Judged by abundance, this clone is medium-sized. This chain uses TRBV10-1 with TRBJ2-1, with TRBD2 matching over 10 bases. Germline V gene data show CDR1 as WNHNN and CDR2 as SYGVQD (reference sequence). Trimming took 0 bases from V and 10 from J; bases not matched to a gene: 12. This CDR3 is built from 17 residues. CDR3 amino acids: CASSESPLAGHRWEQFF. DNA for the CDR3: TGCGCCAGCAGTGAGTCCCCACTAGCGGGGCATCGTTGGGAGCAGTTCTTC.

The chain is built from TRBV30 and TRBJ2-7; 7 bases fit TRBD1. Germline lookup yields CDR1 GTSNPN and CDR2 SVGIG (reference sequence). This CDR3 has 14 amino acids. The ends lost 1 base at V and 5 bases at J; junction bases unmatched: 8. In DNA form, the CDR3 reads TGTGCCTGGAGTGGGGGCAGGGGGTTTAACGAGCAGTACTTC. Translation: CAWSGGRGFNEQYF.

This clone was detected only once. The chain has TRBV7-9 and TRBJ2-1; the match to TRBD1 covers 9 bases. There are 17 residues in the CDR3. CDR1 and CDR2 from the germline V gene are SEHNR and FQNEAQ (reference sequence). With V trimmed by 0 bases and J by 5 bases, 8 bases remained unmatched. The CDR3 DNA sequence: TGTGCCAGCAGCTTAGCCGGTCCGGGACAGGGCAACAATGAGCAGTTCTTC. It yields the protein CASSLAGPGQGNNEQFF.

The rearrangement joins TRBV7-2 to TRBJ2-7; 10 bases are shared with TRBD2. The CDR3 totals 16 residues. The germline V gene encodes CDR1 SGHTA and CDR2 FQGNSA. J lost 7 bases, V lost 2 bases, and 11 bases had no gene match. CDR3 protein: CASSLYGAGGPIEQYF. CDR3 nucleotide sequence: TGTGCCAGCAGCTTATACGGAGCGGGGGGGCCAATTGAGCAGTACTTC.

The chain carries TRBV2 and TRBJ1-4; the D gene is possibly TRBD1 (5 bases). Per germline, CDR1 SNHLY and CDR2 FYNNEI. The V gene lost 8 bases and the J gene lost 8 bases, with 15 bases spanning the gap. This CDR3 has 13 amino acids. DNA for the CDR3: TGTGCCAGCTTGGGCAGGGAGGAGGAAAAACTGTTTTTT. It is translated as CASLGREEEKLFF.

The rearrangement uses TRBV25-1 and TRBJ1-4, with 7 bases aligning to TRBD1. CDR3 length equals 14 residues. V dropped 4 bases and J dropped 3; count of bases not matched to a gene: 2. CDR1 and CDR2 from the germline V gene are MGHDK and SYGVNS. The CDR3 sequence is CASSAQGPNEKLFF. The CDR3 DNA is TGTGCCAGCAGTGCACAGGGGCCTAATGAAAAACTGTTTTTT. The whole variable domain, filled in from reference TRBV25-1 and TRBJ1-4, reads EADIYQTPRYLVIGTGKKITLECSQTMGHDKMYWYQQDPGMELHLIHYSYGVNSTEKGDLSSESTVSRIRTEHFPLTLESARPSHTSQYLCASSAQGPNEKLFFGSGTQLSVL.

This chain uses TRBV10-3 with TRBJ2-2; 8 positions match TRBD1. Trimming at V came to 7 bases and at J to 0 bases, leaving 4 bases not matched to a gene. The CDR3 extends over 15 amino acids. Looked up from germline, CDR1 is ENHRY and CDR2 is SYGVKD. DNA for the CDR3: TGTGCCATCAACGGACAGGGTTCGAACACCGGGGAGCTGTTTTTT. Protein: CAINGQGSNTGELFF.

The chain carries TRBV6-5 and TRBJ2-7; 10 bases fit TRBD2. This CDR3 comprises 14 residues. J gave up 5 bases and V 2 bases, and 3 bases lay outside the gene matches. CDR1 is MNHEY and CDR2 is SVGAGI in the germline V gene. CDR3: CASSYLAGADEQYF. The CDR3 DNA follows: TGTGCCAGCAGTTACCTAGCGGGAGCGGACGAGCAGTACTTC.

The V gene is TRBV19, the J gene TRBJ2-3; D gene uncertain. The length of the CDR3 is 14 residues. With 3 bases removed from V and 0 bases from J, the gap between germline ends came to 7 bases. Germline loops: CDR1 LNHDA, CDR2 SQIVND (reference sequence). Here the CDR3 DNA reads TGTGCCAGTAGTATGTCCGGTAGCACAGATACGCAGTATTTT. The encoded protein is CASSMSGSTDTQYF.

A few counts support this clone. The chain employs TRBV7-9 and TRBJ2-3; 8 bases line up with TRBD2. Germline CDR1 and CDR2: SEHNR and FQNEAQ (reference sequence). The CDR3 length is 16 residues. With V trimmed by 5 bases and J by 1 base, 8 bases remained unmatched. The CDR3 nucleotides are TGTGCCAGCAGCGTTAGCTCTAGCGGGCGCACAGATACGCAGTATTTT. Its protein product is CASSVSSSGRTDTQYF.